The source of this T cell receptor (beta chain) is a study of blood T cell repertoires in COVID-19. Across the whole study: Sites across the United States, Italy and Spain contributed samples from acute and convalescent COVID-19. Sources were T cells, B-cell-depleted T cells, or PBMCs; the material itself was cDNA or gDNA.

This clone was counted ten times or more. The CDR3 has 14 amino acids. Looked up from germline, CDR1 is SGHTS and CDR2 is YDEGEE. The ends lost 4 bases at V and 7 bases at J; junction bases unmatched: 11. Authors' data handling: Scientists estimated how many nucleated cells there were by amplifying reference gene primers. Assay used: immunoSEQ multiplex PCR; TCRdb lists only in-frame clones, some missing. The DNA gave D and trimming, while V, J and clone size come from that table. This table has roughly 180,000 clones, 65% to 85% appearing once. The sequence was obtained from a man aged 55 to 69 with active or convalescent COVID-19. The chain carries TRBV5-8 and TRBJ2-7, with 7 bases that match TRBD1. Source material: peripheral blood. DNA for the CDR3: TGTGCCAGCAGCACTCGACAGGGCACGGGGGAGCAGTACTTC. Residues: CASSTRQGTGEQYF.